Given below is one TCR beta chain in context. Clones were read by immunoSEQ multiplex PCR, and TCRdb kept only the in-frame ones, dropping some. Among over 120,000 clones listed, about nine tenths were seen once. Germline lookup yields CDR1 SGHKS and CDR2 YYEKEE (reference sequence). Trimming cost V 0 bases and J 4 bases, with 8 bases left between them. The CDR3 covers 13 residues. This sample is part of a study of cytomegalovirus exposure and HLA in healthy donors. The receptor was isolated from a woman aged 25 to 39 in good health and CMV-seropositive. This chain links TRBV5-5 with TRBJ2-7; D unclear. Material: PBMCs. The CDR3 region has the DNA TGTGCCAGCAGCTTGGTCGGAGATTACGAGCAGTACTTC. Translated: CASSLVGDYEQYF.